This T cell receptor beta chain was sequenced in a study of blood T cell repertoires in COVID-19. Study context: COVID-19 samples collected from the United States, Italy and Spain covered acute and convalescent phases. T cells, B-cell-depleted T cells, or PBMCs supplied cDNA or gDNA.

As originally analysed: Amplifying reference gene primers gave estimates of nucleated cell counts. Profiled with immunoSEQ multiplex PCR; TCRdb holds only in-frame clones, not every one. That table is the source of V, J and clone size, and D and trimming were worked out from the DNA. This table holds some 700,000 clones, 85% to 90% found once. Sequenced: peripheral blood. This TCR came from a woman under 30 with acute or convalescent COVID-19.

This chain's CDR3 is CASSLISGISMNTEAFF. The CDR3 DNA reads TGTGCCAGCAGCTTAATTTCCGGGATTAGCATGAACACTGAAGCTTTCTTT. The chain links TRBV7-3 to TRBJ1-1; D not certain. CDR3 length: 17 residues. Trimming took 1 base from V and 0 from J, leaving 15 bases between them. Germline lookup yields CDR1 SGHTA and CDR2 FQGTGA.